This T cell receptor beta chain is from a study of T cells in Graves' hyperthyroidism and ophthalmopathy. General study findings and limits: The model's output predicted ophthalmopathy at a median of roughly 6.9 months prior to onset.

In this sample, this clonotype turned up a few times. The antigen remains undetermined. One junction end does not reproduce the germline sequence, and a read error may be involved. Exclusions: uncontrolled infection, other autoimmune disease, pregnancy, lactation. RNA transcripts were the template for amplifying TCR beta CDR3 regions. When the TCR CDR3 underwent first-round RT-PCR, the HTBI primer set was used. TCRdb reanalysed the multiplex PCR reads using MiXCR and keeps one entry per CDR3 protein. The profile shows about 510,000 distinct CDR3 sequences, around 15% of them singletons. Germline CDR1 reads SGHRS; CDR2 reads YFSETQ. The CDR3 length is 13 residues.

Sequenced: blood. The TCR originated in a middle-aged woman with Graves' hyperthyroidism. The chain recombines TRBV5-1 with TRBJ2-1; D is undetermined. The CDR3 region is CTSSLAADNEQFF. The CDR3 DNA sequence: TGCACCAGCAGCTTGGCGGCTGACAATGAGCAGTTCTTC.